The next 6 T cell receptor beta chains were all read from a single sample in a study of T cells after yellow fever vaccination. A single record per CDR3 protein comes from TCRdb applying MiXCR to the 5' RACE reads. Found here are 300,000 or so distinct CDR3 sequences, around 7% of them singletons; the top ten hold roughly 19%. The source was PBMCs, collected 35 to 50 days after the first yellow fever vaccination. These receptors came from a man between 18 and 29 years old who received the YFV17D yellow fever vaccine.

This chain joins TRBV20-1 and TRBJ2-3, with TRBD2 matching 8 bases. This CDR3 is 15 amino acids long. V trimming: 7 bases; J trimming: 0 bases; junction bases outside the gene matches: 9. In germline, CDR1 is DFQATT, CDR2 SNEGSKA (reference sequence). The CDR3 loop reads CSVIRGGSSTDTQYF. The CDR3 DNA follows: TGCAGTGTCATCCGGGGGGGCAGTAGCACAGATACGCAGTATTTT.

This clonotype was counted only a few times. The chain couples TRBV20-1 to TRBJ2-3, with TRBD2 matching over 7 bases. Germline CDR1 reads DFQATT; CDR2 reads SNEGSKA (reference sequence). This CDR3 region has 15 residues. V lost 3 bases, J lost 3 bases, and 9 bases stayed unmatched. CDR3 sequence reads: CSASTFGGGTDTQYF. CDR3 DNA: TGCAGTGCTAGCACATTTGGCGGGGGAACAGATACGCAGTATTTT.

With regard to this clonotype: One end of the junction is discordant with germline, which a read error may explain. The chain is built from TRBV7-9 and TRBJ2-3; D remains ambiguous. CDR3 length: 12 amino acids. Germline CDR1 is SEHNR and CDR2 is FQNEAQ (reference sequence). CDR3 in amino acids: CASSRSTDTPYF. For the CDR3, the DNA is TGTGCCAGCAGCCGTAGCACAGATACGCCGTATTTT. Filled out from reference TRBV7-9 and TRBJ2-3, the complete variable domain reads DTGVSQNPRHKITKRGQNVTFRCDPISEHNRLYWYRQTLGQGPEFLTYFQNEAQLEKSRLLSDRFSAERPKGSFSTLEIQRTEQGDSAMYLCASSRSTDTPYFGPGTRLTVL.

The rearrangement joins TRBV20-1 to TRBJ2-7; maybe TRBD1 (6 bases). V shed 7 bases and J shed 6 bases, with 19 bases lying between them. CDR1 is DFQATT, CDR2 SNEGSKA, per germline (reference sequence). The CDR3 consists of 13 residues. This chain's CDR3 is CSVTTGHISEQYV. The CDR3 region has the DNA TGCAGTGTTACGACAGGCCACATCTCCGAGCAGTACGTC.

This clonotype showed up many times. The chain is built from TRBV7-8 and TRBJ2-3, with 7 bases fitting TRBD2. From germline, CDR1 is SGHVS and CDR2 FQNEAQ. The CDR3 has 15 residues. Trimming at V came to 7 bases and at J to 5 bases, leaving 12 bases not matched to a gene. CDR3 loop: CASTHRRERRDTQYF. The DNA for the CDR3 is TGTGCCAGCACCCACCGGCGGGAGCGAAGAGATACGCAGTATTTT.

This clonotype was found many times. The rearrangement links TRBV24-1 to TRBJ2-2; D is ambiguous. V lost 3 bases and J lost 4, with 8 bases in between. This CDR3 contains 14 residues. Germline CDR1 is KGHDR and CDR2 is SFDVKD. The CDR3 here is CATSDQTVTGELFF. The DNA of the CDR3 is TGTGCCACCAGTGATCAGACGGTCACCGGGGAGCTGTTTTTT.